The T cell receptor beta chain described here comes from a study of shared clonotypes between healthy human individuals. This clone was seen only a few times. Assay used: immunoSEQ multiplex PCR; TCRdb lists only in-frame clones, some missing. The sample contains about 2.3 million clones, under 95% of which appear only once. The sequence came from a man younger than 35 in good health. Some clones in this sample may be carry-over from other donors' samples. Sequences were obtained from naive CD4+ T cells from PBMCs. The subset denotes: CD45RA+ positively selected.

This CDR3 reads CASSQHGNTEAFF. In nucleotides, the CDR3 is TGTGCCAGCAGCCAGCACGGAAACACTGAAGCTTTCTTT. V and J are TRBV7-8 and TRBJ1-1; D ambiguous. Germline V gene lookup returns CDR1 SGHVS and CDR2 FQNEAQ. This CDR3 is built from 13 residues. Trimming took off 5 bases at V and 2 bases at J, with 9 bases between the two ends.